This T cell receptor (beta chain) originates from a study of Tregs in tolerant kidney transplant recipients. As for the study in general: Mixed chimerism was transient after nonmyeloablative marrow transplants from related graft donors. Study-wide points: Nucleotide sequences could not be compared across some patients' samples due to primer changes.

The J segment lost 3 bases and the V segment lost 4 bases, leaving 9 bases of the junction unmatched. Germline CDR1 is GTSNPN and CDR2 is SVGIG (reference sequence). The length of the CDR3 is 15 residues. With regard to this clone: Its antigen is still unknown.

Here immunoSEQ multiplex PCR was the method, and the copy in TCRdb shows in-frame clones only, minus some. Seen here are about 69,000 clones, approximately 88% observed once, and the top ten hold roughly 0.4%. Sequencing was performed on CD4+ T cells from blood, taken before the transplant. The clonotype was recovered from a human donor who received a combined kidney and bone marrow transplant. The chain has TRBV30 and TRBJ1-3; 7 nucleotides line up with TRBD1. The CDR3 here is CAWNRGLGGGNTIYF. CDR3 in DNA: TGTGCCTGGAACAGGGGCCTGGGAGGTGGAAACACCATATATTTT. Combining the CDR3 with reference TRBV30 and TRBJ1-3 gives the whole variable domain SQTIHQWPATLVQPVGSPLSLECTVEGTSNPNLYWYRQAAGRGLQLLFYSVGIGQISSEVPQNLSASRPQDRQFILSSKKLLLSDSGFYLCAWNRGLGGGNTIYFGEGSWLTVV.